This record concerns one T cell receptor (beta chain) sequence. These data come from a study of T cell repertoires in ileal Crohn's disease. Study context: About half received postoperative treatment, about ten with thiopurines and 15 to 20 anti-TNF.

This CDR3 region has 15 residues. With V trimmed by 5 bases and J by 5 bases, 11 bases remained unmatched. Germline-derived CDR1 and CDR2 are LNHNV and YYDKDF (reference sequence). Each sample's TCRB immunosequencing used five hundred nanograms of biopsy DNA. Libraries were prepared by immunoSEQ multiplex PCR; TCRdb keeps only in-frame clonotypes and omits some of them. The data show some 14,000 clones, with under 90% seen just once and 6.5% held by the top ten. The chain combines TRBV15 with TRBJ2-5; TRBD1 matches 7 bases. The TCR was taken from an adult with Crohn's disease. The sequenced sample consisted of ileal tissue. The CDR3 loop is CATSSRRQGYETQYF. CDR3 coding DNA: TGTGCCACCAGCTCCCGGAGACAGGGATATGAGACCCAGTACTTC.